This T cell receptor beta chain was captured in a study of T cells in Graves' hyperthyroidism and ophthalmopathy. The wider study: Blood was drawn when the patient was first diagnosed and still untreated.

RNA transcripts served as the template for amplifying TCR beta CDR3 regions. First-round RT-PCR with HTBI primers amplified the TCR CDR3 region. TCRdb independently ran MiXCR on the multiplex PCR reads; one entry per CDR3 protein. The data contain 95,000 to 100,000 distinct CDR3 sequences, under 65% of them singletons. V lost 3 bases and J 7 bases, leaving 15 bases between the germline ends. This CDR3 has 15 residues. The germline V gene has CDR1 MDHEN and CDR2 SYDVKM. This clonotype came up many times. The material sequenced was blood. The TCR comes from a woman between 40 and 50 years old with Graves' hyperthyroidism. The chain uses TRBV28 and TRBJ2-2, with D unresolved. The CDR3 DNA reads as TGTGCCAGCAGTTTTCTGCTCAGTTTCGGCGGGGAGCTGTTTTTT. Translation: CASSFLLSFGGELFF.